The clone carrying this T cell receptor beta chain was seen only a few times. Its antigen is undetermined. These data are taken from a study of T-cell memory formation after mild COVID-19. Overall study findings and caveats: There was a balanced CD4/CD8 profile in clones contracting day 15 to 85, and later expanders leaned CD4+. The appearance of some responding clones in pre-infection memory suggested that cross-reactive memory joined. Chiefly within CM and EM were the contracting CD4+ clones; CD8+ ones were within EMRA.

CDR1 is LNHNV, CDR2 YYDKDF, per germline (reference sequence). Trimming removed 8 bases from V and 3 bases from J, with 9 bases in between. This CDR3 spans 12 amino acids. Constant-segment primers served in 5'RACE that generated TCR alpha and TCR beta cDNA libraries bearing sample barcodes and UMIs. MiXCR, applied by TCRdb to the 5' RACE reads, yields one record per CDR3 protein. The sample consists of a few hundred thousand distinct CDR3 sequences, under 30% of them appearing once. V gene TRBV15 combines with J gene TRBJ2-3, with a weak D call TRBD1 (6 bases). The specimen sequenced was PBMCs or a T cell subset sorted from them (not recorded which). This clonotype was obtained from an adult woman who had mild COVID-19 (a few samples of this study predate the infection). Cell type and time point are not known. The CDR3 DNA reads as TGTGCCACCTCACAGGGTACAGATACGCAGTATTTT. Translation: CATSQGTDTQYF.